This record covers a single T cell receptor beta chain. This entry comes from a study of response to subunit inactivated influenza vaccine. TCRdb used MiXCR to reprocess the RT-PCR reads, holding one entry per CDR3 protein. The sample holds approximately 500,000 distinct CDR3 sequences; 11% to 15% are singletons and the top ten take roughly 11%. In germline, CDR1 is KGHSH, CDR2 LQKENI. The CDR3 spans 16 residues. V shed 2 bases and J 5 bases; nucleotides not matched to a gene: 7. Sequencing was performed on PBMCs from blood, taken about 13 days after vaccination. The TCR originated in a man between 45 and 60 years old who received an inactivated influenza vaccine. The rearrangement uses TRBV18 and TRBJ2-1, with TRBD2 matching over 9 bases. CDR3 DNA: TGTGCCAGCTCACCAATCGGGCGGGGGGGCCACAATGAGCAGTTCTTC. Translated: CASSPIGRGGHNEQFF.